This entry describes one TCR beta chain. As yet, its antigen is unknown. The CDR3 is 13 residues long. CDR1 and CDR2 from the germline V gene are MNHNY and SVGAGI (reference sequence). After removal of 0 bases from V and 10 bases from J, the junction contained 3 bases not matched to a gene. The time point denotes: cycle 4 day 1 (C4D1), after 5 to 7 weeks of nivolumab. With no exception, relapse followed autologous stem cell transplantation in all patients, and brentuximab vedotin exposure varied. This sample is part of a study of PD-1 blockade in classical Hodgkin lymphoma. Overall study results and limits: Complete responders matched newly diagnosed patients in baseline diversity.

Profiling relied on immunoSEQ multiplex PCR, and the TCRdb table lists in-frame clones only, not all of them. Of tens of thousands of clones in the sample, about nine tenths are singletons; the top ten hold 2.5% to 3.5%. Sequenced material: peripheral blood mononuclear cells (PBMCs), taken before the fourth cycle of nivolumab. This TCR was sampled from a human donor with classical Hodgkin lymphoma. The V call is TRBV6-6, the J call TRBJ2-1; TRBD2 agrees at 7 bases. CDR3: CASSYSRELEQFF. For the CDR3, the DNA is TGTGCCAGCAGTTACTCGCGGGAGCTCGAGCAGTTCTTC.